These 26 T cell receptor beta chains were sequenced from one sample in a study of T cells in narcolepsy. Profiled with immunoSEQ multiplex PCR; TCRdb holds only in-frame clones, not every one. The data hold about 31,000 clones, with around 80% observed a single time. The sequenced sample consisted of CD45RA- memory CD4+ T cells from PBMCs. Every receptor here comes from a human donor with narcolepsy.

This clone was detected a few times. Germline is not matched at one junction end, which may reflect a read error. CDR3 protein: CASSGQGMKTEAFF. The CDR3, as DNA: TGTGCCAGCTCAGGTCAGGGCATGAAAACTGAAGCTTTCTTT. This chain joins TRBV18 and TRBJ1-1; D possibly corresponds to TRBD1 (5 bases). This CDR3 region has 14 residues. Germline values: CDR1 KGHSH, CDR2 LQKENI.

This clone was observed a handful of times. The chain combines TRBV9 with TRBJ1-4; tentative D call: TRBD1 (5 bases). Trimming stripped 0 bases from V and 3 bases from J, with 9 bases between. The CDR3 runs 15 residues. Germline lookup yields CDR1 SGDLS and CDR2 YYNGEE. CDR3 nucleotide sequence: TGTGCCAGCAGCGTAGCTCAGGGTTCTAATGAAAAACTGTTTTTT. Amino acid sequence: CASSVAQGSNEKLFF.

The J gene is TRBJ1-5, the V gene TRBV7-8; the D is unclear. The germline CDR1 and CDR2 sequences are SGHVS and FQNEAQ. V lost 1 base to trimming and J lost 7 bases, with 17 bases between them. The CDR3 contains 16 residues. DNA of the CDR3: TGTGCCAGCAGCTTAGACAAACTTGACCTCCCGCAGCCCCAGCATTTT. Residues: CASSLDKLDLPQPQHF.

As for this clone: The sample holds other DNA sequences that translate to the same CDR3. This chain connects TRBV5-1 to TRBJ2-7; 9 bases line up with TRBD1. V dropped 0 bases and J dropped 5; count of bases not matched to a gene: 6. The CDR3 consists of 15 residues. Germline V gene lookup returns CDR1 SGHRS and CDR2 YFSETQ. CDR3 loop: CASSLEIGQGHEQYF. CDR3 sequence (DNA): TGCGCCAGCAGCTTGGAGATTGGACAGGGGCACGAGCAGTACTTC.

The rearrangement uses TRBV21-1 and TRBJ2-1; TRBD2, the D gene given by the table, was not confirmed from the DNA. TRBV21-1 is shown as a pseudogene. The CDR3 extends over 18 amino acids. This CDR3 reads CASSNGLAGSPWENEQFF. CDR3 DNA sequence: TGTGCCAGCAGCAATGGACTAGCGGGCTCCCCCTGGGAGAATGAGCAGTTCTTC.

This clone was detected only a few times. The chain joins TRBV14 to TRBJ1-1; D is undetermined. V was pared by 1 base and J by 11 bases, with 8 bases between. The CDR3 spans 11 residues. Germline values: CDR1 SGHDN, CDR2 FVKESK. The CDR3 coding sequence is TGTGCCAGCAGCCAAGCGAGGAAGGCTTTCTTT. Amino acid sequence: CASSQARKAFF.

As for this clone: The sample has other DNA sequences that encode this CDR3 too. The CDR3 loop is CASSRTGGTDTQYF. CDR3 nucleotides: TGTGCCAGTAGTAGGACAGGGGGGACAGATACGCAGTATTTT. The chain employs TRBV19 and TRBJ2-3; 10 bases line up with TRBD1. This CDR3 is built from 14 residues. V lost 4 bases and J lost 3; bases outside the gene matches: 1. In germline, CDR1 is LNHDA, CDR2 SQIVND (reference sequence).

The rearrangement joins TRBV1 to TRBJ1-1; TRBD1, the D gene given by the table, was not confirmed from the DNA. TRBV1 corresponds to a pseudogene. The CDR3 is 17 amino acids. The CDR3 DNA follows: TGCACCAGCAGCCAAGAGATAATAGGGGATTTCCGTACTGAAGCTTTCTTT. It specifies CTSSQEIIGDFRTEAFF.

The gene calls are TRBV11-2 and TRBJ2-7, with 12 nucleotides matching TRBD1. The CDR3 runs to 14 residues. Germline loops: CDR1 SGHAT, CDR2 FQNNGV. Trimming removed 6 bases from V and 7 bases from J; junction bases left unmatched: 7. CDR3 nucleotide sequence: TGTGCCAGCAGACCGGGACAGGGGGCGTGGGAGCAGTACTTC. Residues: CASRPGQGAWEQYF.

CDR3 bases: TGCAGCGTTGTTGGGACGGGGAGCTCCTACAATGAGCAGTTCTTC. Translating it yields CSVVGTGSSYNEQFF. The gene calls are TRBV29-1 and TRBJ2-1; possibly TRBD1 or TRBD2 for D (5 bases each). Trimming cost V 4 bases and J 0 bases, with 13 bases left between them. Germline V gene data show CDR1 as SQVTM and CDR2 as ANQGSEA. CDR3 length equals 15 residues.

The sample holds one count of this clone. This sequence joins TRBV6-4 and TRBJ2-7, with a weak D call TRBD1 (5 bases). Germline V CDR1 and CDR2: MRHNA, SNTAGT. The CDR3 covers 17 residues. The V gene lost 0 bases and the J gene lost 3 bases, with 18 bases spanning the gap. The CDR3 sequence is CASSDSGHSGQVYEQYF. The DNA of the CDR3 is TGTGCCAGCAGTGACTCGGGTCATTCAGGGCAAGTCTACGAGCAGTACTTC.

The rearrangement links TRBV15 to TRBJ1-3, with TRBD1 matching 9 bases. V was pared by 0 bases and J by 0 bases, with 15 bases of the junction left unmatched. The CDR3 is 21 residues long. Per germline, CDR1 LNHNV and CDR2 YYDKDF (reference sequence). Here the CDR3 DNA reads TGTGCCACCAGCAGAGATTGGGGACAGGGCAAGATGGCCCTCTCTGGAAACACCATATATTTT. Protein: CATSRDWGQGKMALSGNTIYF.

This chain links TRBV19 with TRBJ1-5, with D uncertain. Trimming removed 1 base from V and 6 bases from J, with 16 bases in between. CDR3 length equals 16 residues. The germline V gene encodes CDR1 LNHDA and CDR2 SQIVND (reference sequence). DNA for the CDR3: TGTGCCAGTAGTATAGTGGAGGATCTAGGTTTTCAGCCCCAGCATTTT. Translation: CASSIVEDLGFQPQHF. Combining the CDR3 with reference TRBV19 and TRBJ1-5 gives the whole variable domain DGGITQSPKYLFRKEGQNVTLSCEQNLNHDAMYWYRQDPGQGLRLIYYSQIVNDFQKGDIAEGYSVSREKKESFPLTVTSAQKNPTAFYLCASSIVEDLGFQPQHFGDGTRLSIL.

This sequence joins TRBV5-1 and TRBJ2-3; D perhaps matches TRBD2 (5 bases). The length of the CDR3 is 16 residues. Per the germline V gene, CDR1 is SGHRS and CDR2 is YFSETQ. Trimming removed 0 bases from V and 1 base from J, with 12 bases in between. CDR3 in amino acids: CASSLDTGTGTDTQYF. For the CDR3, the DNA is TGCGCCAGCAGCTTGGATACGGGAACTGGCACAGATACGCAGTATTTT.

This clone was detected once. The gene calls are TRBV15 and TRBJ1-2; D gene ambiguous. V was clipped by 1 base and J by 1 base, with 10 bases between them. The germline CDR1 and CDR2 sequences are LNHNV and YYDKDF (reference sequence). The CDR3 sequence is 15 residues long. CDR3 in amino acids: CATSRGRQINYGYTF. CDR3 in DNA: TGTGCCACCAGCAGAGGTCGGCAGATTAACTATGGCTACACCTTC.

This clone was seen more than once but under ten times. The gene calls are TRBV7-8 and TRBJ2-7; 7 nucleotides align to TRBD1. The germline CDR1 and CDR2 sequences are SGHVS and FQNEAQ. The CDR3 covers 16 residues. The V gene end was trimmed by 1 base and the J gene end by 5 bases; junction bases not matched to a gene: 11. The CDR3 region is CASSLELSQGLDEQYF. For the CDR3, the DNA is TGTGCCAGCAGCTTAGAATTATCACAGGGGCTCGACGAGCAGTACTTC.

The chain joins TRBV30 to TRBJ2-5; 7 positions agree with TRBD1. Per germline, CDR1 GTSNPN and CDR2 SVGIG (reference sequence). The CDR3 consists of 16 residues. V lost 2 bases, J lost 5 bases, and 14 bases stayed unmatched. The CDR3: CAWSLRTGESAETQYF. CDR3 bases: TGTGCCTGGAGTCTACGAACAGGGGAATCGGCCGAGACCCAGTACTTC.

This chain uses TRBV7-3 with TRBJ2-1; the D gene is possibly TRBD1 (6 bases). Looked up from germline, CDR1 is SGHTA and CDR2 is FQGTGA. The CDR3 has 16 residues. Trimming stripped 0 bases from V and 4 bases from J, with 13 bases between. CDR3 sequence (DNA): TGTGCCAGCAGCTTAACGGGGGCGGTGGAGTACAATGAGCAGTTCTTC. Translated, it gives CASSLTGAVEYNEQFF.

The table lists this clone with a count of one. This chain links TRBV18 with TRBJ2-6; TRBD1 agrees at 9 bases. The germline CDR1 and CDR2 sequences are KGHSH and LQKENI. The trim removed 3 bases at V and 0 bases at J, leaving 15 bases unmatched. There are 21 residues in the CDR3. The CDR3 protein is CASSPVLAPGTGTSGANVLTF. Written as DNA, the CDR3 is TGTGCCAGCTCACCTGTACTGGCCCCCGGGACAGGGACCTCTGGGGCCAACGTCCTGACTTTC.

The rearrangement joins TRBV30 to TRBJ2-1; the match to TRBD2 covers 7 bases. V lost 2 bases to trimming and J lost 3 bases; unmatched junction nucleotides: 4. The germline gives CDR1 GTSNPN, CDR2 SVGIG (reference sequence). The CDR3 sequence is 14 residues long. In nucleotides, the CDR3 is TGTGCCTGGAGTACGGGAGGCGGCTACAATGAGCAGTTCTTC. Protein sequence: CAWSTGGGYNEQFF.

This clone was seen a few times. The CDR3 DNA follows: TGTGCCTCCGCCGGGACGGAGGGTTTGTATGCTTTCTTT. It is translated as CASAGTEGLYAFF. The rearrangement joins TRBV10-3 to TRBJ1-1, with D maybe TRBD1 (5 bases). CDR1 ENHRY and CDR2 SYGVKD come from the germline V gene. The CDR3 is made up of 13 amino acids. The V end was cut by 11 bases, the J end by 11 bases, with 24 bases between.

The chain employs TRBV14 and TRBJ2-7, with D tentatively TRBD1 (5 bases). Germline V gene sequence: CDR1 SGHDN, CDR2 FVKESK. This CDR3 is 16 amino acids long. Trimming took off 0 bases at V and 4 bases at J, with 16 bases between the two ends. The CDR3: CASSQDPARGRYEQYF. The CDR3 DNA sequence: TGTGCCAGCAGCCAAGATCCGGCTAGGGGAAGGTACGAGCAGTACTTC.

The chain links TRBV6-1 to TRBJ2-7, with 8 bases aligning to TRBD1. The V segment lost 1 base and the J segment 0 bases; nucleotides outside the gene matches: 8. This CDR3 is built from 17 residues. Germline V gene lookup returns CDR1 MNHNS and CDR2 SASEGT. DNA for the CDR3: TGTGCCAGCAGTGAAGTTGGCAGGGGGCTCAGCTCCTACGAGCAGTACTTC. It codes for CASSEVGRGLSSYEQYF.

V usage is TRBV5-8 and J usage is TRBJ2-1; 10 nucleotides line up with TRBD2. The CDR3 length is 15 residues. The V segment lost 4 bases and the J segment 7 bases; nucleotides outside the gene matches: 8. Germline CDR1 SGHTS, CDR2 YDEGEE. CDR3 loop: CASSLGLATSNEQFF. CDR3 nucleotides: TGTGCCAGCAGCCTGGGACTAGCGACAAGTAATGAGCAGTTCTTC.

This rearrangement joins TRBV30 to TRBJ1-1; D is ambiguous. This CDR3 spans 13 amino acids. Trimming removed 4 bases at V and 0 bases at J, with 9 bases between. CDR1 and CDR2 from the germline V gene are GTSNPN and SVGIG (reference sequence). CDR3 loop: CAWIFGMNTEAFF. CDR3 nucleotide sequence: TGTGCCTGGATCTTCGGAATGAACACTGAAGCTTTCTTT.

V and J are TRBV6-5 and TRBJ1-5; perhaps TRBD1 as D (5 bases). With 5 bases removed from V and 3 bases from J, the gap between germline ends came to 14 bases. The CDR3 loop spans 15 amino acids. From germline, CDR1 is MNHEY and CDR2 SVGAGI. Written as DNA, the CDR3 is TGTGCCAGCAGTGTGGCCGGGGGTTCCAATCAGCCCCAGCATTTT. Residues: CASSVAGGSNQPQHF.